Below, one TCR beta chain is given with its context. Germline loops: CDR1 SNHLY, CDR2 FYNNEI. The CDR3 extends over 17 amino acids. The J segment lost 3 bases and the V segment lost 3 bases, leaving 11 bases of the junction unmatched. The data derive from a study of shared clonotypes between healthy human individuals. Clones were read by immunoSEQ multiplex PCR, and TCRdb kept only the in-frame ones, dropping some. Of 650,000 to 700,000 clones detected, roughly 87% appear once; the ten largest clones hold 30% to 35%. The source is a man between 18 and 35 years old in good health. Some clones in this sample may be carry-over from other donors' samples. The sequenced sample consisted of memory CD8+ T cells from PBMCs. Documented subset: CD45RO+ cells pooled with CCR7-negative TemRA cells. The genes are TRBV2 and TRBJ2-1; 7 nucleotides line up with TRBD1. The DNA for the CDR3 is TGTGCCAGCAGTGAGCCGCCTGCGAGACAGGGCTACAATGAGCAGTTCTTC. This translates into CASSEPPARQGYNEQFF. Using reference TRBV2 and TRBJ2-1 for the parts outside the CDR3, the full variable domain is EPEVTQTPSHQVTQMGQEVILRCVPISNHLYFYWYRQILGQKVEFLVSFYNNEISEKSEIFDDQFSVERPDGSNFTLKIRSTKLEDSAMYFCASSEPPARQGYNEQFFGPGTRLTVL.